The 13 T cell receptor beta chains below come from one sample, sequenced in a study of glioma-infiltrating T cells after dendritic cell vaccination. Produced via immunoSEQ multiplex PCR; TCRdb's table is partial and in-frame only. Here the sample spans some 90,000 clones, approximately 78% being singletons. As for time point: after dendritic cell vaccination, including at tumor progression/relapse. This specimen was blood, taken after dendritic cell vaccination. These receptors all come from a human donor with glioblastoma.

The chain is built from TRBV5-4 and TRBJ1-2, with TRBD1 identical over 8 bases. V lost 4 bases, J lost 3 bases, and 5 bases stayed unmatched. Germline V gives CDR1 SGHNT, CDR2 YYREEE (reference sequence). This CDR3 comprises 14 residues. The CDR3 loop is CASSVNRGDYGYTF. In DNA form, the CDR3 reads TGTGCCAGCAGCGTAAACAGGGGGGACTATGGCTACACCTTC.

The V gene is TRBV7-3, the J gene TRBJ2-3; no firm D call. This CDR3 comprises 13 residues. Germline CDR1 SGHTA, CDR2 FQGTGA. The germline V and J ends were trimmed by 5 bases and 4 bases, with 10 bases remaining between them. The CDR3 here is CASSPFAADTQYF. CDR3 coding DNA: TGTGCCAGCAGCCCGTTCGCGGCAGATACGCAGTATTTT.

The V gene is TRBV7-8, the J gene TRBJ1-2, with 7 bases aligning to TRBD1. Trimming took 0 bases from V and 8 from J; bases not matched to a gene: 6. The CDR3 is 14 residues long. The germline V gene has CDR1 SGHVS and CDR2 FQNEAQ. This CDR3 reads CASSLALTGYGYTF. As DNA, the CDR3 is TGTGCCAGCAGCTTAGCCCTGACAGGGTACGGCTACACCTTC.

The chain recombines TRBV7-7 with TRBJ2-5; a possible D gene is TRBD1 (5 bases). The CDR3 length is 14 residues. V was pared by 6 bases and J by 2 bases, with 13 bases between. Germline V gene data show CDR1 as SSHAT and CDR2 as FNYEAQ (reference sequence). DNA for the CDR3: TGTGCCAGCAGTATGTGGGGCCCTCAAGAGACCCAGTACTTC. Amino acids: CASSMWGPQETQYF.

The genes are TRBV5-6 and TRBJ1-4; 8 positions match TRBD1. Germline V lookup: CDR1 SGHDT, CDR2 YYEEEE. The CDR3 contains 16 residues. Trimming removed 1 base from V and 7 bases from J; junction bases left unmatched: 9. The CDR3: CASSLSDRGRGEKLFF. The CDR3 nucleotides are TGTGCCAGCAGCTTGTCCGACAGGGGTAGGGGTGAAAAACTGTTTTTT.

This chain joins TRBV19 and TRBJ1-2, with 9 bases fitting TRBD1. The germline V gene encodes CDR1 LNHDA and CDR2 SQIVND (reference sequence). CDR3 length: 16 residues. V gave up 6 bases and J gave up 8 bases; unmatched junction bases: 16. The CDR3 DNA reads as TGTGCCAGTAGGTCGAGGACCGGGACAGGGCAAAAGGGCTACACCTTC. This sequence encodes CASRSRTGTGQKGYTF.

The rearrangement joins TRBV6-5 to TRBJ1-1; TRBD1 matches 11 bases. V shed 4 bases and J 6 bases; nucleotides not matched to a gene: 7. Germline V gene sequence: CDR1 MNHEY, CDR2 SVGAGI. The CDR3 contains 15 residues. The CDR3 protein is CASSSAGTGGPEAFF. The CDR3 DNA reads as TGTGCCAGCAGTTCCGCCGGGACAGGGGGACCTGAAGCTTTCTTT.

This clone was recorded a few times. CDR3 protein: CASSLSSRGITEAFF. The DNA of the CDR3 is TGCGCCAGCAGCTTGTCATCCCGGGGAATTACTGAAGCTTTCTTT. This chain links TRBV5-1 with TRBJ1-1; D gene uncertain. Per the germline V gene, CDR1 is SGHRS and CDR2 is YFSETQ. This CDR3 region has 15 residues. V lost 1 base, J lost 5 bases, and 15 bases lay in between.

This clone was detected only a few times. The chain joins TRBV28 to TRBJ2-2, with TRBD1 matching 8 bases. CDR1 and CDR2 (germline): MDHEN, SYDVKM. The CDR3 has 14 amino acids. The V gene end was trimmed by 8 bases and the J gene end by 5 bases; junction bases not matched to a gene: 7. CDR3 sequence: CASRGQGWTGELFF. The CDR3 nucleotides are TGTGCCAGCCGAGGACAGGGATGGACCGGGGAGCTGTTTTTT. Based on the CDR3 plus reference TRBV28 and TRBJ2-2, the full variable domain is DVKVTQSSRYLVKRTGEKVFLECVQDMDHENMFWYRQDPGLGLRLIYFSYDVKMKEKGDIPEGYSVSREKKERFSLILESASTNQTSMYLCASRGQGWTGELFFGEGSRLTVL.

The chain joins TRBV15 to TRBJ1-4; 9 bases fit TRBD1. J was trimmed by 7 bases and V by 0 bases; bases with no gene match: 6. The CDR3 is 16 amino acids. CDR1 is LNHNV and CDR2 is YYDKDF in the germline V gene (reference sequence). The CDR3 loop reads CATSRESTGGVEKLFF. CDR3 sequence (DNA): TGTGCCACCAGCAGAGAATCAACAGGGGGCGTTGAAAAACTGTTTTTT. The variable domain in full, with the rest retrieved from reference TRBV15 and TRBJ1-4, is DAMVIQNPRYQVTQFGKPVTLSCSQTLNHNVMYWYQQKSSQAPKLLFHYYDKDFNNEADTPDNFQSRRPNTSFCFLDIRSPGLGDTAMYLCATSRESTGGVEKLFFGSGTQLSVL.

The CDR3 sequence is CATGGQGPLEAFF. Here the CDR3 DNA reads TGTGCCACAGGAGGACAGGGGCCCCTTGAAGCTTTCTTT. The chain links TRBV28 to TRBJ1-1; 9 bases line up with TRBD1. There are 13 residues in the CDR3. With 10 bases clipped from V and 7 bases from J, the junction kept 10 bases outside the gene matches. Germline V lookup: CDR1 MDHEN, CDR2 SYDVKM.

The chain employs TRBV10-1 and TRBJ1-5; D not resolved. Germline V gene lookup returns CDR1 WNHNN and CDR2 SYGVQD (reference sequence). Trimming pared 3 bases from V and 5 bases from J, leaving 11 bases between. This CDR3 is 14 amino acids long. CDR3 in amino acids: CASSDGSSDQPQHF. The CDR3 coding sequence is TGCGCCAGCAGTGATGGGTCCAGCGATCAGCCCCAGCATTTT.

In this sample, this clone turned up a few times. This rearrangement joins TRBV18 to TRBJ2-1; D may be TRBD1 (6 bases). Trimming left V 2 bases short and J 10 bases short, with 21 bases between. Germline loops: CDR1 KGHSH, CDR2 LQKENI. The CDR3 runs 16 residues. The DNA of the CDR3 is TGTGCCAGCTCACCATTGGGCAGGGGCACCTCATGGGAGCAGTTCTTC. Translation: CASSPLGRGTSWEQFF.